The clone carrying this T cell receptor (beta chain) was seen only a few times. Its antigen is unknown. This CDR3 is built from 15 residues. Trimming left V 4 bases short and J 8 bases short, with 19 bases between. From germline, CDR1 is KGHDR and CDR2 SFDVKD. The record originates from a study of T cell repertoires in cytomegalovirus infection. At the level of the study: Based on public TCR beta signatures, there were indications of CMV infection and of a matching HLA type. Findings and limits, study-wide: The study identified carriers of CMV plus the relevant HLA from cumulative public TCR beta family frequency. The ex vivo response was dominated by HLA-C-restricted CMV-specific TCR beta clonotypes.

TCRdb analysed the reads with MiXCR anew, one entry per CDR3 protein. The repertoire consists of about a million distinct CDR3 sequences, with around 31% occurring once and the leading ten covering about 14%. This rearrangement joins TRBV24-1 to TRBJ1-2, with D possibly being TRBD1 (5 bases). This receptor was identified in a human donor in good health (CMV status not recorded). Some clones in this sample may be carry-over from other donors' samples. Sample: cultured CD8+ T cells from PBMCs, taken from culture after CMV antigen stimulation. In DNA, the CDR3 is TGTGCCACCAGTGACGCCCTGACAGACCAGGGAGGCTACACCTTC. It translates to CATSDALTDQGGYTF.